The clone carrying this TCR delta chain was detected only once. Its matching antigen is unknown. Trimming cost V 2 bases and J 2 bases; bases outside gene matches: 13. Germline V gene sequence: CDR1 TSWWSYY, CDR2 QGS. The CDR3 loop spans 19 amino acids. The data are from a study of Vδ1+ human thymocytes. Study results and limitations: In the thymus, TRG and TRD repertoires looked highly polyclonal with Gaussian CDR3 lengths.

RNA was extracted from the cells and then reverse transcribed. Multiplex PCR used pooled V-gene forward primers and a constant-region reverse primer to amplify CDR3s. TCRdb re-identified clones in the multiplex PCR reads via CATT. The sample consists of some 73,000 delta-chain clones, more than 30% of them appearing once. V is TRDV1 and J is TRDJ1, with 11 bases fitting TRDD3. The sequencing sample was made of Vdelta1+ gamma-delta thymocytes from the thymus. This sample's subset: FACS-sorted CD3+ TCRalphabeta- TCRVdelta1+ TCRVdelta2- thymocytes. The source is a boy under three years old who had congenital heart surgery. The CDR3 DNA reads as TGTGCTCTTGGGGAAGGGGGTGGGGGATACGCTCGAGGGACCGATAAACTCATCTTT. Protein product: CALGEGGGGYARGTDKLIF.